These 11 T cell receptor beta chains came from one sample sequenced in a study of blood T cells in healthy people across ages. The use of a sample-barcoded 5' primer and a J-beta primer mix characterized a second PCR of roughly 7 to 11 cycles. Each CDR3 protein gets one entry after TCRdb re-called the 5' RACE reads with MiXCR. The sample lists roughly 800,000 distinct CDR3 sequences, around 25% occurring once. The same sample was also used in a study of T cells of mothers and their children.

The sequenced material came from blood. The source is a boy younger than 18 in good health.

V gene TRBV7-9 combines with J gene TRBJ1-3; D call uncertain. From germline, CDR1 is SEHNR and CDR2 FQNEAQ (reference sequence). V was shortened by 10 bases and J by 0 bases, with 16 bases between the two germline ends. This CDR3 spans 15 amino acids. This chain's CDR3 is CATQEGGSSGNTIYF. In nucleotides, the CDR3 is TGTGCCACCCAGGAGGGCGGGAGCTCTGGAAACACCATATATTTT.

The V gene is TRBV29-1, the J gene TRBJ1-4, with D maybe TRBD1 (5 bases). The V gene lost 4 bases and the J gene lost 5 bases, with 17 bases spanning the gap. This CDR3 region has 15 residues. Germline V gene data show CDR1 as SQVTM and CDR2 as ANQGSEA. The CDR3 region has the DNA TGCAGCGTTGTAAAGGCGGCAGGGAAGAATGAAAAACTGTTTTTT. Protein: CSVVKAAGKNEKLFF.

As concerns this clonotype: The junction departs from germline at one end; a sequencing error may be responsible. The V call is TRBV6-5, the J call TRBJ2-5, with 9 bases aligning to TRBD2. CDR1 is MNHEY and CDR2 is SVGAGI in the germline V gene. The CDR3 is 15 amino acids. The CDR3 is CACSLWAGGTETQYF. For the CDR3, the DNA is TGTGCCTGCAGCCTGTGGGCGGGGGGGACGGAGACCCAGTACTTC.

For the CDR3, the DNA is TGTGCCAGCAGCCTCGGGGCAGATGAGCAGTTCTTC. Encoded protein: CASSLGADEQFF. The V call is TRBV7-9, the J call TRBJ2-1, with D perhaps TRBD1 or TRBD2 (5 bases each). The CDR3 is 12 amino acids. V shed 5 bases and J shed 8 bases, with 10 bases lying between them. Looked up from germline, CDR1 is SEHNR and CDR2 is FQNEAQ (reference sequence).

A remark on this clonotype: One base away lies a much larger clone, so this may be a sequencing read error. This chain connects TRBV20-1 to TRBJ2-3, with 8 bases that match TRBD2. This CDR3 is built from 12 residues. Looked up from germline, CDR1 is DFQATT and CDR2 is SNEGSKA (reference sequence). The CDR3 is CSATPGLVAQCF. In DNA, the CDR3 is TGCAGTGCTACCCCGGGACTAGTAGCGCAGTGTTTT.

The V call is TRBV20-1, the J call TRBJ1-6; TRBD1 is a possible D gene (5 bases). Between the trimmed V and J ends, which lost 3 bases and 8 bases, there was a span of 11 bases. This CDR3 comprises 13 residues. Germline V lookup: CDR1 DFQATT, CDR2 SNEGSKA (reference sequence). The CDR3 sequence: CSASPGTDSPLHF. The CDR3 region has the DNA TGCAGTGCTAGCCCAGGGACGGATTCACCCCTCCACTTT.

This clonotype turned up a few times. The V and J genes are TRBV6-2 or TRBV6-3 and TRBJ2-1, with D unclear. This CDR3 is built from 15 residues. The germline V and J ends were trimmed by 5 bases and 0 bases, with 11 bases remaining between them. Germline CDR1 MNHEY, CDR2 SVGEGT. In DNA form, the CDR3 reads TGTGCCAGCAGTATACAACCGAGCTCCTACAATGAGCAGTTCTTC. This gives the protein CASSIQPSSYNEQFF.

This clonotype has a handful of counts. This chain links TRBV20-1 with TRBJ2-7, with 10 bases aligning to TRBD2. V was clipped by 0 bases and J by 2 bases; unmatched bases: 7. The CDR3 is 16 amino acids. The germline V gene has CDR1 DFQATT and CDR2 SNEGSKA (reference sequence). In DNA form, the CDR3 reads TGCAGTGCTAGAGATCTCAGCAGCGGGGGGGCCTACGAGCAGTACTTC. The encoded protein is CSARDLSSGGAYEQYF.

This chain joins TRBV9 and TRBJ2-5; 8 nucleotides match TRBD2. The J call may not be correct, given that the DNA end is closer to TRBJ2-1. This CDR3 spans 15 amino acids. CDR1 and CDR2 from the germline V gene are SGDLS and YYNGEE. DNA of the CDR3: TGTGCCAGCAGCGTGGCGGGACTAGTCAGTAATGAGCAGTTCTTC. It is translated as CASSVAGLVSNEQFF.

The chain is built from TRBV12-3 or TRBV12-4 and TRBJ1-2; no definite D call. CDR3 length equals 12 residues. Trimming took off 5 bases at V and 4 bases at J, with 8 bases between the two ends. The CDR3 region has the DNA TGTGCCAGCAGTACCGCGGGCTATGGCTACACCTTC. This encodes CASSTAGYGYTF.

This clonotype was detected only a few times. This chain joins TRBV10-3 and TRBJ2-5, with 8 bases lining up with TRBD1. The DNA end is more similar to TRBJ2-1, so the J call may be wrong. CDR1 is ENHRY, CDR2 SYGVKD, per germline. The CDR3 contains 16 residues. CDR3 coding DNA: TGTGCCATCAGTGGATATCCGGGACAGGAGGACAATGAGCAGTTCTTC. Protein sequence: CAISGYPGQEDNEQFF.